This T cell receptor (beta chain) was obtained from a study of blood T cell repertoires in COVID-19. In the study overall: The origin of the acute and convalescent COVID-19 samples was the United States, Italy and Spain.

CDR1 and CDR2 (germline): KGHSH, LQKENI. The CDR3 length is 14 residues. Losses at the gene ends were 6 bases for V and 3 bases for J; bases not matched to a gene: 2. In the original workflow: Amplification of reference gene primers provided the estimated nucleated cell counts. Only in-frame clones appear in the TCRdb table, and some are missing; sequencing was by immunoSEQ multiplex PCR. That table supplies the V and J calls and clone size; D and trimming were determined from the DNA. The table has approximately 240,000 clones, around nine tenths seen once. The source material was peripheral blood. This TCR was recovered from a woman in her thirties or forties who had recovered from COVID-19. This rearrangement joins TRBV18 to TRBJ1-4; TRBD1 matches at 9 bases. Here the CDR3 reads CASSRQGANEKLFF. CDR3 sequence (DNA): TGTGCCAGCTCTCGACAGGGGGCTAATGAAAAACTGTTTTTT.